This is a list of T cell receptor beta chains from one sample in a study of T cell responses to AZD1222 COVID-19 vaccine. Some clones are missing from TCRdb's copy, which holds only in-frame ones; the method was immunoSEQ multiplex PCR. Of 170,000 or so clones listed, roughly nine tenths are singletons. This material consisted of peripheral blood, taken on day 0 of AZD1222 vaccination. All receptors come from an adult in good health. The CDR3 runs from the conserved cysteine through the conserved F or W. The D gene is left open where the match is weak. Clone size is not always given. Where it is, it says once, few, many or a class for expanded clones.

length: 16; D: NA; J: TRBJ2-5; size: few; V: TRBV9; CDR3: CASSQEEGGGWETQYF; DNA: TGTGCCAGCAGCCAGGAGGAGGGGGGAGGTTGGGAGACCCAGTACTTC
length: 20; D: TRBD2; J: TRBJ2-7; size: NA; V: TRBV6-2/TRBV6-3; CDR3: CASSPLRTSGGPKSSYEQYF; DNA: TGTGCCAGCAGTCCCCTCAGGACTAGCGGGGGGCCTAAAAGCTCCTACGAGCAGTACTTC
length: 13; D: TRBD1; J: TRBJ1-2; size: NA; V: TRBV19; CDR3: CASSVTGYYGYTF; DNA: TGTGCCAGTAGTGTGACAGGGTACTATGGCTACACCTTC
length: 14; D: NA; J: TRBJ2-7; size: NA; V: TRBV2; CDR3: CASSDSSSSYEQYF; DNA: TGTGCCAGCAGTGACTCATCGAGCTCCTACGAGCAGTACTTC
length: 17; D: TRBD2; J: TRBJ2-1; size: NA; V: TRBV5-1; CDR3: CASSLALAGDAYNEQFF; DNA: TGCGCCAGCAGCTTGGCCTTAGCGGGGGACGCCTACAATGAGCAGTTCTTC
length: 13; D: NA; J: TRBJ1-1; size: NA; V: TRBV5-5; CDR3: CASSLMLGTEAFF; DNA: TGTGCCAGCAGCTTGATGTTGGGGACTGAAGCTTTCTTT
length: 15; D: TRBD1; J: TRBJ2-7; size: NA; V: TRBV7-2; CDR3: CASSLVGTEHYEQYF; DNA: TGTGCCAGCAGCTTAGTAGGGACAGAACACTACGAGCAGTACTTC
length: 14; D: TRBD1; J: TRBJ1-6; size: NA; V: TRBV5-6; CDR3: CASSSDRLNSPLHF; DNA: TGTGCCAGCAGCTCGGACAGGCTTAATTCACCCCTCCACTTT
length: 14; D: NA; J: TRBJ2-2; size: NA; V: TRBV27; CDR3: CASRAGPDTGELFF; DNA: TGTGCCAGCAGGGCCGGGCCCGATACCGGGGAGCTGTTTTTT
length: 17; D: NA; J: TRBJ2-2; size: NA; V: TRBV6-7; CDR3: CASSYLVVGGDTGELFF; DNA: TGTGCCAGCAGTTACCTCGTTGTCGGCGGGGACACCGGGGAGCTGTTTTTT
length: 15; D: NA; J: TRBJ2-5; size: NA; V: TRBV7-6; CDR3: CASSNLKARGETQYF; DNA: TGTGCCAGCAGCAACCTCAAGGCCCGCGGAGAGACCCAGTACTTC
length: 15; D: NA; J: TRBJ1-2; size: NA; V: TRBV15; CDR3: CATSRDRQGNYGYTF; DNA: TGTGCCACCAGCAGAGATCGGCAGGGAAACTATGGCTACACCTTC
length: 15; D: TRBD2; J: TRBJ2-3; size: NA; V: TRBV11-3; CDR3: CASSSGGGLTDTQYF; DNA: TGTGCCAGCAGCTCCGGCGGGGGGCTCACAGATACGCAGTATTTT
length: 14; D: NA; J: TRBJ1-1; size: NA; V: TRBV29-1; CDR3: CSVEPPRYGTEAFF; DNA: TGCAGCGTTGAACCCCCCAGGTATGGCACTGAAGCTTTCTTT
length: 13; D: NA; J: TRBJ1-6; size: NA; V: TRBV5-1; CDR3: CASSRDGNSPLHF; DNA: TGCGCCAGCAGCCGGGACGGTAATTCACCCCTCCACTTT
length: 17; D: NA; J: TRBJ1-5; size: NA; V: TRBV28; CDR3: CASSQSGLGYSNQPQHF; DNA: TGTGCCAGCAGTCAGTCCGGGCTGGGCTATAGCAATCAGCCCCAGCATTTT
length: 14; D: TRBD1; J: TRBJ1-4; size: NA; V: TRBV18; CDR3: CASSQDRGDEKLFF; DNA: TGTGCCAGCTCACAGGACAGGGGCGATGAAAAACTGTTTTTT
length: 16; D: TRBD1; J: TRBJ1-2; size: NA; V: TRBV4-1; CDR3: CASSPSWGQKGYGYTF; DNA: TGCGCCAGCAGCCCCTCGTGGGGACAGAAGGGCTATGGCTACACCTTC
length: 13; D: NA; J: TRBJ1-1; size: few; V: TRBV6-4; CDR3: CASSEGGGTEAFF; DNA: TGTGCCAGCAGTGAAGGGGGTGGCACTGAAGCTTTCTTT
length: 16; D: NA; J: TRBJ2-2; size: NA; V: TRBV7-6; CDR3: CASSLNGGANTGELFF; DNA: TGTGCCAGCAGCTTAAACGGCGGGGCAAACACCGGGGAGCTGTTTTTT
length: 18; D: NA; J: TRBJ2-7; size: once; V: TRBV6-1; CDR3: CASSDQGQGEHLPYEQYF; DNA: TGTGCCAGCAGTGATCAGGGGCAGGGTGAGCACCTCCCGTACGAGCAGTACTTC
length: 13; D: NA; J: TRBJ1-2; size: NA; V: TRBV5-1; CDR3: CASSFLRDGGYTF; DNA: TGCGCCAGCAGCTTTCTCCGGGACGGTGGCTACACCTTC
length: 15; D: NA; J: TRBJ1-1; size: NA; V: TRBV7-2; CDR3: CASSYQTGWLTEAFF; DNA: TGTGCCAGCAGCTACCAAACAGGGTGGCTCACTGAAGCTTTCTTT
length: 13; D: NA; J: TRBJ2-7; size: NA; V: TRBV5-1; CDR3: CASSLDRTYEQYF; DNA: TGCGCCAGCAGCTTGGACAGGACCTACGAGCAGTACTTC
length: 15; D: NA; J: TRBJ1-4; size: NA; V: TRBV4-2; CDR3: CASSQGVRVMEKLFF; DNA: TGTGCCAGCAGCCAAGGGGTCAGGGTTATGGAAAAACTGTTTTTT
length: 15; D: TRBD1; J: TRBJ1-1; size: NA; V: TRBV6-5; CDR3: CASSNSRGPNTEAFF; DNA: TGTGCCAGCAGTAACTCCAGGGGGCCGAACACTGAAGCTTTCTTT
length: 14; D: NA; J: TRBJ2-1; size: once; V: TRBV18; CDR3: CASSPQEGGNEQFF; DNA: TGTGCCAGCTCACCTCAAGAGGGGGGCAATGAGCAGTTCTTC
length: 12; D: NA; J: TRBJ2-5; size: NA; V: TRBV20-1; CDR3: CSASTSKETQYF; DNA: TGCAGTGCTAGTACTAGTAAAGAGACCCAGTACTTC
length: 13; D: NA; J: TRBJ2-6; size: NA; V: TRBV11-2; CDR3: CASSLTGANVLTF; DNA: TGTGCCAGCAGCTTAACTGGGGCCAACGTCCTGACTTTC
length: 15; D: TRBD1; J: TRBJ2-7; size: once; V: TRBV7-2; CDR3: CASSSVRTGTYEQYF; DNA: TGTGCCAGCAGCTCCGTTCGGACAGGGACCTACGAGCAGTACTTC
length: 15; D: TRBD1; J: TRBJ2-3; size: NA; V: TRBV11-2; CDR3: CASSLGTGFTDTQYF; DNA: TGTGCCAGCAGCTTGGGGACAGGATTCACAGATACGCAGTATTTT
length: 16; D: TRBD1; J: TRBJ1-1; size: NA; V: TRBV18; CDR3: CASSPRSTGTGAEAFF; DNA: TGTGCCAGCTCACCTCGGTCGACTGGGACAGGGGCTGAAGCTTTCTTT
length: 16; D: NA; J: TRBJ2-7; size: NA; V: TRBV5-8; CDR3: CASSFSWGATVREQYF; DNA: TGTGCCAGCAGCTTCTCATGGGGGGCAACGGTACGGGAGCAGTACTTC
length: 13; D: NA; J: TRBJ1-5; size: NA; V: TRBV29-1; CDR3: CSVTWGSNQPQHF; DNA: TGCAGCGTTACTTGGGGTAGCAATCAGCCCCAGCATTTT
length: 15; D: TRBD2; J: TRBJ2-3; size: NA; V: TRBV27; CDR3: CASQRGGLIADTQYF; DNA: TGTGCCAGCCAGCGGGGGGGCCTTATCGCAGATACGCAGTATTTT
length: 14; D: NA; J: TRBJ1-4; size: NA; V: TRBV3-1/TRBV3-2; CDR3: CASSYRTVNEKLFF; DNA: TGTGCCAGCAGCTATCGGACTGTTAATGAAAAACTGTTTTTT
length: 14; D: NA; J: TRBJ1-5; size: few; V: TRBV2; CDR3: CASSSRRGDQPQHF; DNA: TGTGCCAGCAGTTCCCGTAGGGGTGATCAGCCCCAGCATTTT
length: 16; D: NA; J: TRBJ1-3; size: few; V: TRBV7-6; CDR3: CASSPGSSVSGNTIYF; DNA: TGTGCCAGCAGCCCGGGCTCCTCCGTATCTGGAAACACCATATATTTT
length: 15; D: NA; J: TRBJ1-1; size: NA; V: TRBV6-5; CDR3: CASSYSFRRDTEAFF; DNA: TGTGCCAGCAGTTACTCGTTCAGACGGGACACTGAAGCTTTCTTT
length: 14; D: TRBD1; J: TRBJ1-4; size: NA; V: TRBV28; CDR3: CASRTGGPGEKLFF; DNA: TGTGCCAGCAGGACAGGGGGCCCGGGTGAAAAACTGTTTTTT
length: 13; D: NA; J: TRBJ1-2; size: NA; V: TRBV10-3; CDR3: CAISLREDYGYTF; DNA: TGTGCCATCAGTCTCCGGGAAGACTATGGCTACACCTTC
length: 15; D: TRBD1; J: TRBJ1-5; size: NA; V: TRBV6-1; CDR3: CASSEGQGGNQPQHF; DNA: TGTGCCAGCAGTGAAGGTCAGGGGGGAAATCAGCCCCAGCATTTT
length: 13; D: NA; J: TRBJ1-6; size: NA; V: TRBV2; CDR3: CASRGGNNSPLHF; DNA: TGTGCCAGCAGAGGGGGAAATAATTCACCCCTCCACTTT
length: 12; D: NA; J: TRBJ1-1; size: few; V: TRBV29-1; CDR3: CSGEGGSTEAFF; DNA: TGCAGCGGCGAAGGGGGATCAACTGAAGCTTTCTTT
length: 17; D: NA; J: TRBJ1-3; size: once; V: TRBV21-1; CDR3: CASSKGWDRGPKNTIYF; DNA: TGTGCCAGCAGCAAAGGGTGGGACAGGGGGCCGAAAAACACCATATATTTT
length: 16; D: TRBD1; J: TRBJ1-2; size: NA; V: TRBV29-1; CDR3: CSVERPGTGALYGYTF; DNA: TGCAGCGTTGAAAGGCCCGGGACAGGGGCGCTCTATGGCTACACCTTC
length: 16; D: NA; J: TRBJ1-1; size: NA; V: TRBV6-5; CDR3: CASSYSRYRANTEAFF; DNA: TGTGCCAGCAGTTACTCGAGGTACAGGGCGAACACTGAAGCTTTCTTT
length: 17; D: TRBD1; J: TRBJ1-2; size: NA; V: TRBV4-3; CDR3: CASSQRGDSLANYGYTF; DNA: TGCGCCAGCAGCCAACGTGGGGACAGTCTAGCTAACTATGGCTACACCTTC
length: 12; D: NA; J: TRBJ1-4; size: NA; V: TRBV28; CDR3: CASSLNHVKLFF; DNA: TGTGCCAGCAGTTTAAACCATGTAAAACTGTTTTTT
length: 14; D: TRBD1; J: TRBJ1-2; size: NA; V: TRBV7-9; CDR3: CASSLGGTADGYTF; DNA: TGTGCCAGCAGCTTAGGGGGGACAGCCGATGGCTACACCTTC
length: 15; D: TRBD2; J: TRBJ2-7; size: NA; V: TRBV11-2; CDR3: CASSLVTGGPHEQYF; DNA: TGTGCCAGCAGCTTAGTCACGGGGGGGCCCCACGAGCAGTACTTC
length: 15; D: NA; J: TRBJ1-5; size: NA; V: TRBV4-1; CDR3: CASSQERVMVQPQHF; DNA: TGCGCCAGCAGCCAAGAAAGAGTGATGGTTCAGCCCCAGCATTTT
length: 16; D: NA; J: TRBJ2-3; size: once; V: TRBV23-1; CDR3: CASSVVAGRCTDTQYF; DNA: TGCGCCAGCAGTGTGGTGGCAGGGCGATGCACAGATACGCAGTATTTT
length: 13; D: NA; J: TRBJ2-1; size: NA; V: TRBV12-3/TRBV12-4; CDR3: CASSGGGTNEQFF; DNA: TGTGCCAGCAGTGGTGGGGGGACCAATGAGCAGTTCTTC
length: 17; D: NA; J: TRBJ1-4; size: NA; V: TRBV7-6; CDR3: CASSLVIRTREHEKLFF; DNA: TGTGCCAGCAGCTTAGTCATTCGAACCCGGGAGCATGAAAAACTGTTTTTT
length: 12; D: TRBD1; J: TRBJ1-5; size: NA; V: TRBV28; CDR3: CASSLGTGEKHF; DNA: TGTGCCAGCAGTTTAGGTACAGGGGAAAAACATTTT
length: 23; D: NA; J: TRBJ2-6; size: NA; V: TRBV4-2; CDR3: CASSQVGGGYFSGELSGANVLTF; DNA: TGTGCCAGCAGCCAAGTGGGAGGGGGGTATTTTAGTGGCGAACTCTCTGGGGCCAACGTCCTGACTTTC
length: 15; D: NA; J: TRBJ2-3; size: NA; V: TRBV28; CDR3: CASPPQGIGTDTQYF; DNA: TGTGCCAGCCCGCCACAGGGAATAGGCACAGATACGCAGTATTTT
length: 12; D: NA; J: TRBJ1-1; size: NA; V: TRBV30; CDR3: CAWSSQAGGAFF; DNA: TGTGCCTGGAGTAGCCAGGCTGGGGGAGCTTTCTTT